This TCR beta chain originates from a study of PD-L1 blockade in urothelial cancer. Study at large: The researchers analyzed blood 3 weeks (second dose) and 6 weeks after treatment start. A median of approximately 150,000 T cells was found in the blood samples.

Notes on this clone: The antigen is undetermined.

Study results and caveats: Enhanced expansion of tumor-associated blood clones at 3 weeks characterized durable-benefit patients.

Using immunoSEQ multiplex PCR, the repertoire was profiled, and TCRdb retains in-frame clones only, with some absent. The table has some 80,000 clones, approximately 80% seen once. Described time point: pretreatment peripheral blood. There were between 1 and 8 samples from each patient, taken pretreatment and on-treatment. V was clipped by 1 base and J by 7 bases, with 17 bases between them. There are 16 residues in the CDR3. CDR1 is LNHNV and CDR2 is YYDKDF in the germline V gene (reference sequence). The chain combines TRBV15 with TRBJ1-5; possible D gene TRBD1, 5 bases. Sample: PBMCs, taken around atezolizumab (anti-PD-L1) treatment. The receptor was derived from a man aged 40-49 years with urothelial cancer. This chain's CDR3 is CATSRGAGLEGQPQHF. The DNA of the CDR3 is TGTGCCACCAGCAGAGGTGCGGGACTCGAAGGACAGCCCCAGCATTTT.